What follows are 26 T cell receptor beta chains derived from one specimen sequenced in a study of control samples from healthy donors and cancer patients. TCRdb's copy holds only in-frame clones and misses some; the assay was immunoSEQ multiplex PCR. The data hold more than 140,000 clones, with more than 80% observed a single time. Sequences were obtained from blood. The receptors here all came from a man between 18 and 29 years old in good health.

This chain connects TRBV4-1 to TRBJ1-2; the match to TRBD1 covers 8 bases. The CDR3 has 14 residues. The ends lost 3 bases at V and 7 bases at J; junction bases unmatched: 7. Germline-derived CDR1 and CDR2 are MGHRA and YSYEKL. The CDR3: CASSHQGAMGGYTF. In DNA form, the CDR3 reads TGCGCCAGCAGCCATCAGGGGGCGATGGGTGGCTACACCTTC.

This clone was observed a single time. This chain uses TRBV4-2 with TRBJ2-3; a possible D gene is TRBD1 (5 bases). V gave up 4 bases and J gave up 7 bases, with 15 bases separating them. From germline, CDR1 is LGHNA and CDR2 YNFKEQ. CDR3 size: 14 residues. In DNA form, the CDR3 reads TGTGCCAGCAGCCCGCAGGGTATTGGAAATACGCAGTATTTT. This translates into CASSPQGIGNTQYF.

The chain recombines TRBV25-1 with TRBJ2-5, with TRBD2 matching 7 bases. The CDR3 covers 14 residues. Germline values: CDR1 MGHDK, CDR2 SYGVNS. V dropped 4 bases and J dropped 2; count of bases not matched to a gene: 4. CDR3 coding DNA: TGTGCCAGCAGTGCACTTAGCGGGCAAGAGACCCAGTACTTC. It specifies CASSALSGQETQYF.

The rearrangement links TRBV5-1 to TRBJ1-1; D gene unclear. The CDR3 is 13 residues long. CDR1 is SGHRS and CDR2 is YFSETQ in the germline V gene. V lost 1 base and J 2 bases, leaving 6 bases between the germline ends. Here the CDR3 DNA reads TGCGCCAGCAGCTTGTCAGTAAACACTGAAGCTTTCTTT. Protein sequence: CASSLSVNTEAFF.

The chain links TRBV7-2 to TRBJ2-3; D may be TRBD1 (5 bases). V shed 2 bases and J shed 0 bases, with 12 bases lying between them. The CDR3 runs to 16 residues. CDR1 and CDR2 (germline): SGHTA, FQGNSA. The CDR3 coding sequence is TGTGCCAGCAGCTTAAGTACGTCAGGGAGCACAGATACGCAGTATTTT. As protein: CASSLSTSGSTDTQYF.

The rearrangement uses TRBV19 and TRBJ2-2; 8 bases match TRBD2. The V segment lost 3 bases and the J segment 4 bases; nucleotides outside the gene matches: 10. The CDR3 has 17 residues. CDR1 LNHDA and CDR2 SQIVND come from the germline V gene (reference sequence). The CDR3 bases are TGTGCCAGTAGTATTGGCGGGGGGCCTTGGGGCACCGGGGAGCTGTTTTTT. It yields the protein CASSIGGGPWGTGELFF.

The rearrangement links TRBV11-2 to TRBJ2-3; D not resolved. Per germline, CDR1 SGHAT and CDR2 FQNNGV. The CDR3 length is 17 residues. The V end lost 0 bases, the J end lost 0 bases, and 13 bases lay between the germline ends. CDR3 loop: CASSLDVWLSSTDTQYF. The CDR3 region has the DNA TGTGCCAGCAGCTTAGATGTTTGGCTCTCTAGCACAGATACGCAGTATTTT.

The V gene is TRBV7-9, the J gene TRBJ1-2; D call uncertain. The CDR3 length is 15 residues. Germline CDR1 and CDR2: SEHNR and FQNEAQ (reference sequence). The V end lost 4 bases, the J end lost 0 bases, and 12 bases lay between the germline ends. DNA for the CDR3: TGTGCCAGCAGCTCATCCGTAGGCTCTAACTATGGCTACACCTTC. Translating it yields CASSSSVGSNYGYTF.

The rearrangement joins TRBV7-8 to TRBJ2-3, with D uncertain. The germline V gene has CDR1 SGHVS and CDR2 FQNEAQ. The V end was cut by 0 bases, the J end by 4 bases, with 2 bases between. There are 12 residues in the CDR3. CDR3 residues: CASSLAADTQYF. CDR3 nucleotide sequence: TGTGCCAGCAGCTTAGCTGCAGATACGCAGTATTTT.

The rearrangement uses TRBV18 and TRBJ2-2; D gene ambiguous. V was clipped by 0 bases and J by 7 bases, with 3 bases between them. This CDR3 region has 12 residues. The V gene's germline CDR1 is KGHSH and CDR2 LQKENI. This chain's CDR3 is CASSPPGGELFF. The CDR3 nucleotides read TGTGCCAGCTCACCACCGGGCGGGGAGCTGTTTTTT.

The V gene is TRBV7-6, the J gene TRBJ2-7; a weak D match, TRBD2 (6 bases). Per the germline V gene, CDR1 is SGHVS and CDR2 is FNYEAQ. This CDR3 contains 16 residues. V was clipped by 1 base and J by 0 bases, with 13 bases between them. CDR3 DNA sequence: TGTGCCAGCAGCTTAGGGGGCGGGGCAAGCTCCTACGAGCAGTACTTC. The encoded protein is CASSLGGGASSYEQYF.

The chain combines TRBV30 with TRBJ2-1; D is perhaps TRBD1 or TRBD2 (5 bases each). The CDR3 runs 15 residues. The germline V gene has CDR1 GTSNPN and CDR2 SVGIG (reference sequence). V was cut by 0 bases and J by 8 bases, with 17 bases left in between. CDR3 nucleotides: TGTGCCTGGAGTGTACTAGGCAGGCGAGGGGATGAGCAGTTCTTC. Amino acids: CAWSVLGRRGDEQFF.

The CDR3 bases are TGTGCCAGCAGTGACGGGCAGGGGGACACCGGGGAGCTGTTTTTT. Its translation is CASSDGQGDTGELFF. This sequence joins TRBV6-4 and TRBJ2-2; 7 nucleotides line up with TRBD1. Per the germline V gene, CDR1 is MRHNA and CDR2 is SNTAGT. J was trimmed by 3 bases and V by 2 bases; bases with no gene match: 3. This CDR3 is 15 amino acids long.

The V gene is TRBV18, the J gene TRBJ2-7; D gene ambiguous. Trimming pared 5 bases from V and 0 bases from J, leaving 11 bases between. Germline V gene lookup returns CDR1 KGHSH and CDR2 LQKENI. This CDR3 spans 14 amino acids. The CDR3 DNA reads TGTGCCAGCTCATGGGCGGCTAGCTCCTACGAGCAGTACTTC. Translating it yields CASSWAASSYEQYF.

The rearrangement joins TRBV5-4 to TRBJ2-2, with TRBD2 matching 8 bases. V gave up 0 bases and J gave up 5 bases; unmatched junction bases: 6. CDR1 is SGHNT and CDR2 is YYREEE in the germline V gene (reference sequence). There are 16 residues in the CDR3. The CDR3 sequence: CASSLDGGARTGELFF. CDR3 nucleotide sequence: TGTGCCAGCAGCTTGGACGGGGGGGCGCGGACCGGGGAGCTGTTTTTT.

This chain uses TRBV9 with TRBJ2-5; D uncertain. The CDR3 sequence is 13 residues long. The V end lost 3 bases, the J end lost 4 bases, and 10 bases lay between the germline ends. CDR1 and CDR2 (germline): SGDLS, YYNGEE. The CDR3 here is CASSGLSVETQYF. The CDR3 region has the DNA TGTGCCAGCAGCGGACTGTCGGTAGAGACCCAGTACTTC.

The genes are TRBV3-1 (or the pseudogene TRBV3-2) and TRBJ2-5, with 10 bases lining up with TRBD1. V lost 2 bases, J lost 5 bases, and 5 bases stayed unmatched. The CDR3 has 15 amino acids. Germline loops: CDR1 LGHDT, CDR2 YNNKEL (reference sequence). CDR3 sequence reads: CASSQTTGGFETQYF. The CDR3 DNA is TGTGCCAGCAGCCAAACGACAGGGGGCTTCGAGACCCAGTACTTC.

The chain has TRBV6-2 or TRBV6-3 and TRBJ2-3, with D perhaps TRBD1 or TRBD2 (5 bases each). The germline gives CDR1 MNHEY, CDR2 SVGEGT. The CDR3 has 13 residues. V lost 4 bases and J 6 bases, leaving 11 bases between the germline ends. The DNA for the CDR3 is TGTGCCAGCAGTTTCGGGACGTTTGATACGCAGTATTTT. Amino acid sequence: CASSFGTFDTQYF.

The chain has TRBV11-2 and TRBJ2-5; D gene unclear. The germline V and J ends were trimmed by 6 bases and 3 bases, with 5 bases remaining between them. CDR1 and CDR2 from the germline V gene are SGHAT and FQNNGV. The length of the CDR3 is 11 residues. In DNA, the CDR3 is TGTGCCAGCAGAGATGAAGAGACCCAGTACTTC. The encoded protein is CASRDEETQYF.

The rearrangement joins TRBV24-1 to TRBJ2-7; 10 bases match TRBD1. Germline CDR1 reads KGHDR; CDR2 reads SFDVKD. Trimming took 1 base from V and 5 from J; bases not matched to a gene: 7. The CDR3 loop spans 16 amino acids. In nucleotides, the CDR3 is TGTGCCACCAGTGATTTTATTGGGACAGGGGTGAACGAGCAGTACTTC. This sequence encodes CATSDFIGTGVNEQYF.

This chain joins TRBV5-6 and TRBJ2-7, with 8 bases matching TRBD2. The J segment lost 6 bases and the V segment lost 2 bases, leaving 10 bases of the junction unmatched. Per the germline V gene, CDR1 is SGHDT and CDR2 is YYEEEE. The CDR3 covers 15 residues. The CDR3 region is CASSFRTSGDSEQYF. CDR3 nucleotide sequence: TGTGCCAGCAGCTTCCGTACTAGCGGCGATAGCGAGCAGTACTTC.

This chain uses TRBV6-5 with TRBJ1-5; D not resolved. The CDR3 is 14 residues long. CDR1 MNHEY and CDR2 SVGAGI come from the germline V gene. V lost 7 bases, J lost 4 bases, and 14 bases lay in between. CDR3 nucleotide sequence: TGTGCCAGCAAAAAGGGCTCCGATAATCAGCCCCAGCATTTT. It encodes CASKKGSDNQPQHF.

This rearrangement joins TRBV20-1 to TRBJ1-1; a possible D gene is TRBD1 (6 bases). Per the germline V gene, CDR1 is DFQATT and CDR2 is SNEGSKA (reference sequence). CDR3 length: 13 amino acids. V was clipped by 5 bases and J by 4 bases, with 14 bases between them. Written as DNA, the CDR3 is TGCAGTGCTGGTGTTACAGGGTCCACTGAAGCTTTCTTT. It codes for CSAGVTGSTEAFF.

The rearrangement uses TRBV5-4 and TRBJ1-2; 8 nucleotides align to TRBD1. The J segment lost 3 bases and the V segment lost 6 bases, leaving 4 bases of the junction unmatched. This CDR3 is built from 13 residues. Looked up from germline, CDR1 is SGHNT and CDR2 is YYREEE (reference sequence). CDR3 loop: CASMSGQDYGYTF. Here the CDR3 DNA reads TGTGCCAGCATGTCGGGACAGGACTATGGCTACACCTTC.

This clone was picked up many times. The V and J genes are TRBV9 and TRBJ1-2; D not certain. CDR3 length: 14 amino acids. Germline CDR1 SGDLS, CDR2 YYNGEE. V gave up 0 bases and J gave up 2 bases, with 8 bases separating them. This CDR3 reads CASSVESANYGYTF. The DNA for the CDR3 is TGTGCCAGCAGCGTAGAGTCAGCCAACTATGGCTACACCTTC.

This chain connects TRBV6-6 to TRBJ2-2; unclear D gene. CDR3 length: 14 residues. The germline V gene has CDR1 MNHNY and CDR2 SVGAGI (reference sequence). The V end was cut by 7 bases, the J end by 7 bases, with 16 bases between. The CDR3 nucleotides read TGTGCCAGCAATATAGGTACTTATGTCGGGGAGCTGTTTTTT. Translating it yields CASNIGTYVGELFF.